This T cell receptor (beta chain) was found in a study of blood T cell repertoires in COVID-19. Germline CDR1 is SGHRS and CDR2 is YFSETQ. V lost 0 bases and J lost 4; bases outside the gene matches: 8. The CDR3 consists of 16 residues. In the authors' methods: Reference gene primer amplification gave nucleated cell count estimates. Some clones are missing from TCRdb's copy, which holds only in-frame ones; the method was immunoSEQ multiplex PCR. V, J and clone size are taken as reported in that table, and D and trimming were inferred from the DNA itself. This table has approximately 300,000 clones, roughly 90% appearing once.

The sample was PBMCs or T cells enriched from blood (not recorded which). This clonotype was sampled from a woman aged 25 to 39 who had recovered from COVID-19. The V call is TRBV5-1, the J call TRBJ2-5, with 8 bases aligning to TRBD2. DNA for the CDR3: TGCGCCAGCAGCTTGGGGTTCAGAAGCGGGAGAGAGACCCAGTACTTC. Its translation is CASSLGFRSGRETQYF.